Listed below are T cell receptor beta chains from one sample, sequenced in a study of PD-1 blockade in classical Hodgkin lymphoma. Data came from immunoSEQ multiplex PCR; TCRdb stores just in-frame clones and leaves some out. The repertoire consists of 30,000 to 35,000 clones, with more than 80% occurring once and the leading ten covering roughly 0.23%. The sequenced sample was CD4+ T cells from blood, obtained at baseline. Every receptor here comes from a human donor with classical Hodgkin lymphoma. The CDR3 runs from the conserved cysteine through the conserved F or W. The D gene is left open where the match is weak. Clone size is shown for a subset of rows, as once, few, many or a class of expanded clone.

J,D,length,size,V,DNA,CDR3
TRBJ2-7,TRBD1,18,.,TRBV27,TGTGCCAGCAAATCACTCTTGACAGGGGGTGAGTCGATTAACGAGCAGTACTTC,CASKSLLTGGESINEQYF
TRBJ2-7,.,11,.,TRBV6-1,TGTGCCAGCAGTGATCGATACGAGCAGTACTTC,CASSDRYEQYF
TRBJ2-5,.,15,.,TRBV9,TGTGCCAGCAGCGTAGCTATCACTAGCCAAGAGACCCAGTACTTC,CASSVAITSQETQYF
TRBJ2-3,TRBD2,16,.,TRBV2,TGTGCCAGCAGTTTCGGCGGGAGGTATAGCACAGATACGCAGTATTTT,CASSFGGRYSTDTQYF
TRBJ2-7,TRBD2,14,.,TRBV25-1,TGTGCCAGCAGTGGGGGGGGAGTAACCGCCGAGCAGTACTTC,CASSGGGVTAEQYF
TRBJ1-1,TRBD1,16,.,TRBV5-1,TGCGCCAGCAGCTTGGGGCGACAGGGTAGGGGCACTGAAGCTTTCTTT,CASSLGRQGRGTEAFF
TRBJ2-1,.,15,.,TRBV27,TGTGCCAGCAGTTTTCGGGGGAGTGGCGACAATGAGCAGTTCTTC,CASSFRGSGDNEQFF
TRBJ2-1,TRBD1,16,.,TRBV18,TGTGCCAGCTCACCTCGGACAGGGACCTCCTACAATGAGCAGTTCTTC,CASSPRTGTSYNEQFF
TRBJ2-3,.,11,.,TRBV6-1,TGTGCCAGCAAACGTACAGATACGCAGTATTTT,CASKRTDTQYF
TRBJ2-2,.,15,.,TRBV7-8,TGTGCCAGCAGCTTAGCTCCGGAGTATCCCGGGGAGCTGTTTTTT,CASSLAPEYPGELFF
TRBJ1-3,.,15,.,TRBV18,TGTGCCAGCTCACCTCAACAGAGCTCTGGAAACACCATATATTTT,CASSPQQSSGNTIYF
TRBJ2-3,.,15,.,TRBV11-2,TGTGCCAGCAGCTTAGGGGGCGGGACCACAGATACGCAGTATTTT,CASSLGGGTTDTQYF
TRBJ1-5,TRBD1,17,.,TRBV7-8,TGTGCCAGCAGCCCCCGCCGGGTTGGACAGGGCGGCCAGCCCCAGCATTTT,CASSPRRVGQGGQPQHF
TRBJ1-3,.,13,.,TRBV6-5,TGTGCCAGCAGGTGGATCTCTGGAAACACCATATATTTT,CASRWISGNTIYF
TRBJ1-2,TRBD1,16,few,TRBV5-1,TGCGCCAGCAGCCATACATCGACAGGGCAGGACTATGGCTACACCTTC,CASSHTSTGQDYGYTF
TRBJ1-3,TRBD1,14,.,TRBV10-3,TGTGCCATCACGGGACAGGGTCCTGGAAACACCATATATTTT,CAITGQGPGNTIYF
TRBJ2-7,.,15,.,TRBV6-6,TGTGCCAGCAGTTTTCATGTGGGAGAAGCCTACGAGCAGTACTTC,CASSFHVGEAYEQYF
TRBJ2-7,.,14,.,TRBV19,TGTGCCAGTAGTATCTCGCGGACAACCTACGAGCAGTACTTC,CASSISRTTYEQYF
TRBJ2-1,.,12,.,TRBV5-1,TGCGCCAGCAGCTTCCCGTCTGATGAGCAGTTCTTC,CASSFPSDEQFF
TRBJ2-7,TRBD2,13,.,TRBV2,TGTGCCAGCAGGTTAGCGGGAGTTAGCGAGCAGTACTTC,CASRLAGVSEQYF
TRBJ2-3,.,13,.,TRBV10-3,TGTGCCATCAGTGAGAGGCTAGAAGATACGCAGTATTTT,CAISERLEDTQYF
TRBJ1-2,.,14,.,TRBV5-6,TGTGCCAGCAGCTTCCTGGACAGAAACTATGGCTACACCTTC,CASSFLDRNYGYTF
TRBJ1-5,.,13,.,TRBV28,TGTGCCAGCAGAAGCCTGGGGGGGCAGCCCCAGCATTTT,CASRSLGGQPQHF
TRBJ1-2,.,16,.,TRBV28,TGTGCCAGCAGTTTATATGGGGGGACGTCTAACTATGGCTACACCTTC,CASSLYGGTSNYGYTF
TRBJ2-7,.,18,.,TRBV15,TGTGCCACCAGCTCCCCCGAGGACCCCGGGGAGTCGGATTCCGAGCAGTACTTC,CATSSPEDPGESDSEQYF
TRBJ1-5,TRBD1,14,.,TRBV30,TGTGCCTGGAGTACCCGACAGGGGAGGCAGCCCCAGCATTTT,CAWSTRQGRQPQHF